This T cell receptor beta chain was retrieved from a study of T cell responses to AZD1222 COVID-19 vaccine. In the study overall: The study pooled second doses at about 4 or about 12 weeks.

Points from the study as a whole: Vaccine-related CD4 TCRs covered spike, predominating at 160-218 and 743-854. The donor group comprised mostly white British people and more females; the analysis possibly underestimated clonal diversity. Repertoire collection took place solely once the T cell response had peaked.

This table comes from immunoSEQ multiplex PCR, and its TCRdb copy is limited to in-frame clones, with some not included. The sample consists of some 130,000 clones, 90% of them appearing once. The CDR3 is made up of 16 amino acids. Trimming shortened V by 5 bases and J by 6 bases, and 22 bases separated the two germline ends. Per the germline V gene, CDR1 is SEHNR and CDR2 is FQNEAQ (reference sequence). This clone was seen a handful of times. Its antigen is not known. This rearrangement joins TRBV7-9 to TRBJ1-2; D unresolved. Sequenced here: peripheral blood, sampled on day 0 of AZD1222 vaccination. The sequence was obtained from an adult in good health. The CDR3 protein is CASSLGSGRPRDGYTF. The CDR3 region has the DNA TGTGCCAGCAGCCTAGGATCTGGACGCCCCAGAGATGGCTACACCTTC.